This T cell receptor beta chain was recovered during a study of OX40 agonist ivuxolimab in advanced cancers. Study summary: Patients with prior anti-PD-1, anti-PD-L1 or anti-CTLA-4 therapy were eligible; about 41% had some.

This clone is a singleton in its sample. Repertoires were generated with immunoSEQ multiplex PCR, while TCRdb's copy carries only in-frame clones and drops some. The data hold about 50,000 clones, with around 87% observed a single time. Germline loops: CDR1 LNHDA, CDR2 SQIVND (reference sequence). V shed 4 bases, J shed 2 bases, and the junction held 5 bases outside the gene matches. CDR3 length equals 14 residues. The sample consisted of CD4+ or CD8+ T cells sorted from blood, taken in a trial of the OX40 agonist ivuxolimab. The chain recombines TRBV19 with TRBJ2-7; 7 bases map to TRBD2. This receptor was obtained from an adult with an advanced solid tumor such as melanoma, head and neck, liver or kidney cancer. CDR3 residues: CASSTRTRPYEQYF. In DNA, the CDR3 is TGTGCCAGTAGTACCCGGACTAGACCCTACGAGCAGTACTTC.